This TCR beta chain was documented in a study of cytomegalovirus exposure and HLA in healthy donors (dated by TCRdb to 2017 to 2019). Background on the whole study: An earlier analysis of 587 of the donors reported approximately 260 Gb of sequence data and around 110 million unique TCR beta sequences obtained from about 179 million T cells. Roughly 310 gigabases of sequencing data and approximately 85 million unique TCR sequences were included in an early release covering roughly 600 HLA-typed donors. The genetic ancestry cluster associated with self-reported Caucasian donors included over 80% of the roughly 380 genotyped donors. The study aimed to test whether cataloging public T cell receptors could reveal signatures of past pathogen exposure. The study used immunosequencing to profile the T cell repertoires of approximately 690 subjects and linked those repertoires to cytomegalovirus serostatus. A separate validation cohort of roughly 130 different subjects was used in addition to the approximately 640-subject first cohort. To predict cytomegalovirus infection status, the study combined high-throughput TCR immunosequencing, statistical association of individual TCRs with disease status, and machine learning. To study patterns of TCR occurrence, a later analysis re-analyzed previously published TCR beta repertoires from around 660 donors and added high-resolution HLA genotyping. Rather than using new phenotypic data, the later analysis identified candidate immune exposures from TCR beta sequences and from how often those sequences occurred across donors. An earlier analysis of 587 of the donors applied high-throughput TCR beta sequencing to assess whether each TCR beta V gene segment acted as functional or pseudogenic. Donor age, sex, ethnicity and CMV serostatus were compiled together with the repertoire data. A later genetic analysis used genome-wide SNP genotypes for 398 of the 666 donors, treating that subset as a discovery cohort. All discovery cohort repertoires had been generated using a single sequencing platform. HLA typing covered class I and class II loci at four-digit resolution. The number of donors typed differed by locus, with about 629-640 for A, B, C, DRB1 and DQB1, more than 500 for DQA1, 606 for DPA1, and roughly 450 for DPB1. Because of strong linkage in the cohort, roughly five DR-DQ haplotypes were treated as single units for association and clustering. On average, roughly 200,000 unique TCR beta nucleotide sequences were sequenced per donor among some 420 genotyped donors of the cohort, with about 19% of those sequences being non-productive.

Paper-wide results and their limitations: Because counts were too low, about 15 rarely observed V segments, including chromosome 9 orphons, were left out of the earlier analysis of about 500 of the donors. Because HLA typing was missing for some donors at each locus, association tests included only the typed subset. Presence/absence analyses assumed roughly uniform sequencing depth across donors, an assumption that may not hold. A later analysis associated 17,000 or so TCR beta sequences with specific HLA alleles at a false discovery rate of 0.05. The classifier was reported to diagnose cytomegalovirus status with high specificity and sensitivity in both the original and validation cohorts. This cohort had only TCR beta chains sequenced, and the lack of alpha or paired-chain data limited which features could be detected. When HLA alleles, especially DR and DQ, strongly co-occurred, attributing TCR associations to individual alleles was difficult. A further reported finding was that TCR beta sequences accurately predicted the HLA-A and HLA-B alleles for most subjects in the first cohort. Several of the top co-occurrence clusters appeared to be linked to parvovirus B19, influenza, CMV and Epstein-Barr virus, according to a later analysis. A cluster of highly shared sequence variants was judged likely to represent a technical artifact of the sequencing pipeline. According to a later analysis, most CMV-associated TCR beta chains appeared to be HLA-restricted, and the HLA associations seemed to be driven largely by CMV exposure. V-gene and J-gene trimming of TCR beta chains was associated with a missense DCLRE1C variant in a later genetic analysis, and the association was replicated in an independent cohort. Linkage disequilibrium might explain the correlated functional status among segregating V segments, but an unknown experimental factor could not be ruled out. An earlier analysis of around 540 of the donors showed that most TCR beta V segments appeared in productive rearrangements either about 87% or about 30% of the time, which broadly matched IMGT annotations. Across donors, most TCR sequences were observed very rarely, whereas some public TCRs were present in many individuals. In a later genetic analysis, fewer N-insertions in productive TCRs were reported among donors in an Asian-associated ancestry cluster than the roughly 700-donor mean. Because the 87-base-pair reads could not distinguish some IMGT-functional V segments, including TRBV6-2 and TRBV6-3, those segments were excluded. In a later analysis, the rate of TCR association differed among HLA loci, with DRB1 alleles having the most associated TCRs and HLA-C alleles having the fewest. CMV serostatus was the only immune exposure information available for the cohort. Compared with equally common non-associated chains, HLA-associated TCR beta chains in a later analysis were more clonally expanded and had lower generation probabilities. In vitro tests confirmed that three of the cytomegalovirus-associated TCR beta chains recognize cytomegalovirus antigens. It was suggested by the authors that the approach could potentially be generalized to other disease states and immunological phenotypes. The study listed 164 TCR beta chains as associated with cytomegalovirus.

From cysteine to phenylalanine, the CDR3 is 13 amino acids long. CDR3 DNA is the only sequence kept; it has 39 bases, read in frame from the first base. CDR1 and CDR2, looked up from the germline V gene, are SGDLS and YYNGEE. V and J are truncated by 2 bases and 6 bases respectively, leaving an intervening sequence of 12 bases. Points on this clone: Its recognized antigen is unknown. No much larger clone exists at a distance of one base, and base qualities are not known.

The cohort consisted of some 670 healthy bone marrow donors. All cohort members were sampled while nominally healthy, although unrecorded immune exposures were likely present. The donor tested CMV seronegative, placing the donor among the 350 to 400 seronegative members of the cohort. A peripheral blood sample was provided by each donor, and peripheral blood mononuclear cells were used for TCR beta sequencing. Genomic DNA extraction from the blood cell samples was performed with the Qiagen DNeasy Blood Extraction Kit. The library was prepared using the immunoSEQ multiplex PCR assay. For the multiplex PCR, a mixture combining 60 forward primers for TCR Vbeta segments and 13 reverse primers for TCR Jbeta segments was used. The CDR3 region of rearranged TCR beta genes was amplified from genomic DNA by a multiplex PCR assay. On the Illumina HiSeq System, the amplified TCR beta libraries were sequenced as 87-base-pair reads. Regarding the original processing steps: In a later analysis, some 80 million unique TCR beta chains were counted across the 500 to 850 repertoires, and around 11 million of these chains were shared by at least two donors. A nearest-neighbor algorithm error-corrected the raw reads and collapsed the reads into unique sequences, merging closely related sequences to remove PCR and sequencing errors. CDR3 sequences were aligned to IMGT reference sequences to assign V, D and J gene segments. For a sequence to be retained, a match of at least six nucleotides to both a V gene segment and a J gene segment was required. A rearrangement counted as productive if the CDR3 had no stop codons and remained in frame with V and J, and every other rearrangement counted as non-productive. Following IMGT convention, CDR3 was defined as the stretch from the second conserved V-encoded cysteine to the conserved J-encoded phenylalanine. Sequences without an unambiguous match to a single V gene segment were excluded from the earlier analysis of about 640 of the donors. In an earlier analysis of a few hundred of the donors, a V segment was called functional when productive rearrangements were above 56.7%, and segregating when the standard deviation between donors exceeded 5%. A statistical classification framework was built to diagnose cytomegalovirus status from the catalog of TCR beta chain sequences. In a later analysis, TCR nucleotide sequences were compared against IMGT/GENE-DB human TR gene sequences so that V and J genes could be assigned. A later analysis assigned CDR3 sequences and most-parsimonious VDJ recombination scenarios with the TCRdist pipeline. In a later analysis, every TCR beta chain was defined by the combination of its CDR3 amino acid sequence and its V-gene family, and reads without a unique V-gene family were dropped. To address suspected cross-contamination and a sequencing artifact, a later analysis removed 592 highly shared, low-generation-probability nucleotide sequences. A later analysis calculated a clonal expansion index for each public chain from normalized within-repertoire ranks of inferred template counts. In a later analysis, generation probabilities were computed using a VDJ recombination model fitted to out-of-frame rearrangements, and the results were checked against IGoR. A later analysis scored TCR-TCR, TCR-HLA and TCR-CMV co-occurrence with hypergeometric tests, applying a repertoire-size bias correction to TCR pairs. A later analysis estimated false discovery rates by permuting HLA or CMV assignments 20 times. A later analysis grouped co-occurring TCRs with DBSCAN, adding TCRdist sequence similarity when clustering within HLA-allele-positive subsets. Repertoires with fewer than 30,000 or more than 120,000 public chains were left out of co-occurrence clustering, as were several repertoires with anomalous nucleotide sharing. Imported from immuneACCESS, the table was reduced by TCRdb to in-frame sequences with V and J called. These copies leave out some clones; in studies compared against another copy, an unresolved V gene accounts for under half, and the cause of the remainder is not known. V, J and clone size reflect that table, while D and trimming were determined from the DNA. The sample contains roughly 100,000 clones, 65% to 80% of them found a single time. Jointly, the top ten make up 5.6% of the sample.

Input material: PBMCs. This TCR was sampled from a male donor in good health and CMV-seronegative. The chain uses TRBV9 and TRBJ2-7, and possibly TRBD1, on 5 matching bases. The bases read TGTGCCAGCAGCGTGGACATGTCCACCGAGCAGTACTTC. Its amino acids are CASSVDMSTEQYF.